Shown below are 24 T cell receptor beta chains from a single sample sequenced in a study of metastatic and nonmetastatic thyroid tumors. None of the patients had undergone any treatment ahead of thyroid surgery. TCRdb redid the clone calls on the PCR reads using MiXCR. This table holds roughly 46,000 clones, around 25% found once. The sequenced sample consisted of blood. Every receptor here comes from a male donor with papillary thyroid cancer or a benign thyroid nodule (not recorded which). Some clones in this sample may be carry-over from other donors' samples.

V usage is TRBV13 and J usage is TRBJ2-7; D is uncertain. There are 12 residues in the CDR3. Trimming took off 5 bases at V and 3 bases at J, with 8 bases between the two ends. Germline V CDR1 and CDR2: PRHDT, FYEKMQ (reference sequence). This chain's CDR3 is CASSSDNYEQYF. CDR3 bases: TGTGCCAGCAGCAGTGACAACTACGAGCAGTACTTC.

This clone was seen only a few times. The chain is built from TRBV6-5 and TRBJ2-7; D is perhaps TRBD2 (5 bases). The CDR3 contains 15 residues. Germline V gives CDR1 MNHEY, CDR2 SVGAGI. Trimming took 4 bases from V and 3 from J, leaving 16 bases between them. CDR3 amino acids: CASSSPRLEGYEQYF. CDR3 DNA sequence: TGTGCCAGCAGTTCTCCGAGGCTAGAGGGCTACGAGCAGTACTTC.

This clone has a count of ten or more. The junction does not match germline at one end; this may be a read error. The V and J genes are TRBV28 and TRBJ1-2, with 12 nucleotides matching TRBD1. This CDR3 region has 17 residues. From germline, CDR1 is MDHEN and CDR2 SYDVKM. CDR3 in DNA: TGTGCCGGCAGGGACAGGGGGCTGAGGAGGGCCGGGGAAGGCTACACCTTC. As protein: CAGRDRGLRRAGEGYTF.

The chain combines TRBV7-9 with TRBJ2-2, with 10 bases identical to TRBD1. The CDR3 length is 15 residues. Trimming removed 5 bases from V and 4 bases from J; junction bases left unmatched: 4. The germline CDR1 and CDR2 sequences are SEHNR and FQNEAQ (reference sequence). The CDR3 loop is CASSRGQGGTGELFF. In nucleotides, the CDR3 is TGTGCCAGCAGCAGAGGACAGGGGGGCACCGGGGAGCTGTTTTTT.

This clone was seen repeatedly, ten times or more. The rearrangement uses TRBV7-3 and TRBJ2-3; the D gene is possibly TRBD1 (6 bases). Trimming cost V 6 bases and J 4 bases, with 11 bases left between them. This CDR3 comprises 13 residues. Germline V lookup: CDR1 SGHTA, CDR2 FQGTGA. CDR3 DNA sequence: TGTGCCAGCAGTCAACAGGGTCCAGATACGCAGTATTTT. As protein: CASSQQGPDTQYF.

This clone has a count of ten or more. V is TRBV6-1 and J is TRBJ1-2, with a tentative D call TRBD1 (6 bases). Germline V gene lookup returns CDR1 MNHNS and CDR2 SASEGT. V was trimmed by 6 bases and J by 7 bases, leaving 18 bases between them. The CDR3 extends over 14 amino acids. The CDR3: CASSNVGGPFGYTF. CDR3 in DNA: TGTGCCAGCAGCAACGTTGGGGGGCCGTTTGGCTACACCTTC.

This clone was recorded only once. One junction end does not reproduce the germline sequence, and a read error may be involved. V usage is TRBV13 and J usage is TRBJ2-3, with D possibly TRBD2 on 7 matching bases. The germline CDR1 and CDR2 sequences are PRHDT and FYEKMQ (reference sequence). CDR3 size: 14 residues. DNA of the CDR3: TGTGCCAGCAGCTCCCCGGGGGGCACAGATACGCAGTATTTC. Its translation: CASSSPGGTDTQYF.

This clone was seen repeatedly, ten times or more. The chain joins TRBV5-1 to TRBJ1-1, with a tentative D call TRBD1 (5 bases). Trimming cost V 3 bases and J 2 bases, with 8 bases left between them. This CDR3 is 13 amino acids long. Germline V gene data show CDR1 as SGHRS and CDR2 as YFSETQ. The chain's CDR3 is CASSSGLNTEAFF. In nucleotides, the CDR3 is TGCGCCAGCAGCTCGGGGCTCAACACTGAAGCTTTCTTT.

This chain joins TRBV5-8 and TRBJ2-7, with 11 positions matching TRBD2. J was trimmed by 4 bases and V by 4 bases; bases with no gene match: 4. The CDR3 spans 14 residues. CDR1 is SGHTS and CDR2 is YDEGEE in the germline V gene. The DNA for the CDR3 is TGTGCCAGCAGCAAAACTAGCGGGAGATACGAGCAGTACTTC. It is translated as CASSKTSGRYEQYF.

This clone showed up many times. The rearrangement joins TRBV5-6 to TRBJ2-7, with 7 nucleotides matching TRBD1. The CDR3 has 14 amino acids. J was trimmed by 2 bases and V by 4 bases; bases with no gene match: 6. The germline V gene encodes CDR1 SGHDT and CDR2 YYEEEE. The CDR3: CASSPDRFTYEQYF. The CDR3 DNA sequence: TGTGCCAGCAGCCCGGACAGGTTTACCTACGAGCAGTACTTC.

This clone has just one count. The chain combines TRBV3-1 with TRBJ2-3; D is unclear. Germline-derived CDR1 and CDR2 are LGHDT and YNNKEL (reference sequence). The CDR3 is made up of 16 amino acids. Trimming left V 0 bases short and J 4 bases short, with 14 bases between. The CDR3 is CASSQEWRASADTQYF. The CDR3 nucleotides are TGTGCCAGCAGCCAAGAGTGGCGAGCGTCGGCAGATACGCAGTATTTT.

The chain combines TRBV5-1 with TRBJ1-4; D not certain. CDR3 length: 16 residues. The V and J ends lost 0 bases and 0 bases respectively, with 9 bases between them. Per the germline V gene, CDR1 is SGHRS and CDR2 is YFSETQ. CDR3 loop: CASSLVSGATNEKLFF. The CDR3 coding sequence is TGCGCCAGCAGCTTGGTGTCCGGAGCAACTAATGAAAAACTGTTTTTT.

This clone was seen more than once but under ten times. The chain employs TRBV27 and TRBJ1-2, with 7 bases lining up with TRBD1. J was trimmed by 3 bases and V by 5 bases; bases with no gene match: 9. The CDR3 covers 15 residues. In germline, CDR1 is MNHEY, CDR2 SMNVEV (reference sequence). The CDR3 sequence is CASSIFARGDYGYTF. CDR3 nucleotide sequence: TGTGCCAGCAGTATATTTGCCAGGGGGGACTATGGCTACACCTTC.

The chain employs TRBV5-1 and TRBJ1-5; 11 nucleotides align to TRBD1. The CDR3 extends over 16 amino acids. Germline V gives CDR1 SGHRS, CDR2 YFSETQ. Unmatched junction bases numbered 9, after V lost 5 bases and J lost 5 bases. CDR3 in DNA: TGCGCCAGCAGTTTTAGGACAGGGGGCTTCGATCAGCCCCAGCATTTT. Translated: CASSFRTGGFDQPQHF. The entire variable domain, with the rest obtained from reference TRBV5-1 and TRBJ1-5, is as follows: KAGVTQTPRYLIKTRGQQVTLSCSPISGHRSVSWYQQTPGQGLQFLFEYFSETQRNKGNFPGRFSGRQFSNSRSEMNVSTLELGDSALYLCASSFRTGGFDQPQHFGDGTRLSIL.

The V and J genes are TRBV10-3 and TRBJ2-1, with 8 positions matching TRBD2. Trimming cost V 2 bases and J 7 bases; bases outside gene matches: 4. The CDR3 totals 14 residues. From germline, CDR1 is ENHRY and CDR2 SYGVKD. As DNA, the CDR3 is TGTGCCATCAGTGAGCGGGAGGGCCATAATGAGCAGTTCTTC. Translation gives CAISEREGHNEQFF.

Concerning this clone itself: The same CDR3 arises from other DNA sequences in this sample as well. The chain has TRBV9 and TRBJ1-5, with D unresolved. Trimming cost V 1 base and J 3 bases, with 11 bases left between them. The CDR3 runs 15 residues. The germline CDR1 and CDR2 sequences are SGDLS and YYNGEE. The CDR3 loop reads CASSVSPEDNQPQHF. The DNA of the CDR3 is TGTGCCAGCAGCGTAAGCCCAGAGGACAATCAGCCCCAGCATTTT.

This clone came up a few times. The chain joins TRBV24-1 to TRBJ1-4; D might be TRBD1 (5 bases). The CDR3 is 14 residues long. The V and J ends lost 3 bases and 5 bases respectively, with 9 bases between them. Germline CDR1 is KGHDR and CDR2 is SFDVKD. The CDR3 spells CATSDNQGNEKLFF. Here the CDR3 DNA reads TGTGCCACCAGTGATAACCAGGGAAATGAAAAACTGTTTTTT.

Relative to its sample, this clone is medium-sized. The chain employs TRBV30 and TRBJ1-1; TRBD1 matches at 11 bases. CDR1 GTSNPN and CDR2 SVGIG come from the germline V gene (reference sequence). Trimming cost V 2 bases and J 4 bases; bases outside gene matches: 3. CDR3 length: 14 amino acids. CDR3 loop: CAWSTGTGGTEAFF. In nucleotides, the CDR3 is TGTGCCTGGAGTACCGGGACAGGGGGCACTGAAGCTTTCTTT.

This chain joins TRBV2 and TRBJ1-2, with 7 bases that match TRBD1. The CDR3 runs 14 residues. Trimming removed 6 bases from V and 14 bases from J; junction bases left unmatched: 18. Looked up from germline, CDR1 is SNHLY and CDR2 is FYNNEI. The DNA of the CDR3 is TGTGCCAGCAGCTTAACCTTTGGACAGGTGGCGGAAACCTTC. Its protein is CASSLTFGQVAETF.

The chain combines TRBV6-2 or TRBV6-3 with TRBJ2-7, with TRBD1 as a possible D gene (5 bases). This CDR3 spans 12 amino acids. CDR1 is MNHEY and CDR2 is SVGEGT in the germline V gene. Trimming shortened V by 6 bases and J by 4 bases, and 10 bases separated the two germline ends. Here the CDR3 reads CASRAGHYEQYF. CDR3 nucleotides: TGTGCCAGCAGGGCAGGGCATTACGAGCAGTACTTC.

This clone was picked up many times. The CDR3 bases are TGTGCCAGCAGCCCTGCCCCAGGAGGGACTGAGCAGTTCTTC. Protein sequence: CASSPAPGGTEQFF. The chain couples TRBV7-2 to TRBJ2-1, with D maybe TRBD2 (6 bases). Germline V gene sequence: CDR1 SGHTA, CDR2 FQGNSA. This CDR3 is built from 14 residues. V was shortened by 5 bases and J by 9 bases, with 17 bases between the two germline ends.

This clone has ten or more counts. V is TRBV2 and J is TRBJ1-2; 8 positions agree with TRBD1. The CDR3 has 15 amino acids. The junction had 5 bases not matched to a gene; V was cut back by 2 bases and J by 3 bases. Germline CDR1 SNHLY, CDR2 FYNNEI. The CDR3 nucleotides are TGTGCCAGCAGTGAAAAATGGGGACAGGACTATGGCTACACCTTC. This sequence encodes CASSEKWGQDYGYTF.

In its sample, this clone was seen many times. The chain joins TRBV4-2 to TRBJ2-1, with TRBD2 matching over 14 bases. CDR3 length: 18 amino acids. Germline V gives CDR1 LGHNA, CDR2 YNFKEQ. The J segment lost 9 bases and the V segment lost 0 bases, leaving 10 bases of the junction unmatched. The CDR3 DNA reads TGTGCCAGCAGCCAAGATGGCCCGGGGACTAGCGGGAGTGGTGAGCAGTTCTTC. Protein sequence: CASSQDGPGTSGSGEQFF.

In this sample, this clone turned up a few times. The rearrangement links TRBV2 to TRBJ1-2; D not resolved. This CDR3 is built from 14 residues. Trimming took off 4 bases at V and 0 bases at J, with 9 bases between the two ends. Germline V gene data show CDR1 as SNHLY and CDR2 as FYNNEI. The CDR3 region is CASSATLANYGYTF. CDR3 bases: TGTGCCAGCAGTGCGACCCTGGCTAACTATGGCTACACCTTC. Supplemented by reference TRBV2 and TRBJ1-2, the full variable domain reads EPEVTQTPSHQVTQMGQEVILRCVPISNHLYFYWYRQILGQKVEFLVSFYNNEISEKSEIFDDQFSVERPDGSNFTLKIRSTKLEDSAMYFCASSATLANYGYTFGSGTRLTVV.